This T cell receptor beta chain was sequenced in a study of beta chain features in type 1 diabetes (dated by TCRdb to about 2018). General notes on the study: Mean age, gender distribution, total cell number and subset yield were not different between patients and healthy donors. A total of around 110,000,000 sorted cells were examined across all samples, and a strong correlation was observed between cell number per subset and RNA yield. In the study, TCRB repertoires of sorted circulating CD4+ T cell subsets from recently diagnosed type 1 diabetes patients were compared with those of matched healthy donors. Naive and central memory subsets were obtained from all 30 or so donors, but regulatory and stem cell-like memory subsets were isolated from only 8 patients and 8 healthy donors. General findings and caveats noted by the study authors: Type 1 diabetes patients showed a moderate but significant shortening of TCRB CDR3 length in all four CD4+ subsets. Naive, central memory and regulatory TCRB repertoires appeared to be more similar among patients than among healthy donors. PCR may preferentially amplify shorter templates, but because patient and control samples were amplified and corrected together, any resulting skew would affect both groups equally. HLA sub-analyses involved small numbers of individuals, so any influence of HLA type on TCRB rearrangement remained unresolved. Because cDNA was sequenced instead of genomic DNA, highly expressing activated cells could be over-represented, though the groups showed no difference in activation or CD3 levels. Patients with type 1 diabetes made fewer insertions and deleted more nucleotides at VDJ recombination sites, implying thymic rearrangement abnormalities.

The entire amount of isolated RNA was reverse transcribed using the High Capacity cDNA Reverse Transcription Kit, so the sequenced TCRB transcripts were expressed ones. Stem cell-like memory T cell samples underwent survey-depth immunoSEQ sequencing, averaging about 1 million total reads per sample. After sorted cells were lysed in RLT buffer, RNA was extracted with DNase-treated RNeasy Micro or Mini kits, with the choice depending on cell number. Each cell subset was processed separately to prevent cross-contamination, with patient and healthy donor samples processed together. TCRB sequences were amplified from cDNA with the immunoSEQ multiplex PCR, producing 87-bp fragments spanning the CDR3 region. Sequencing of the amplicons was performed on the Illumina HiSeq platform. On the study's bioinformatics: PCR bias was computationally corrected using synthetic template baselines, reads within Hamming distance 2 were collapsed, and singletons that could not be merged were discarded. Reads were aligned against IMGT to assign V, D and J genes, CDR3 length and insertions or deletions at six rearrangement sites. Within each subset, clonotype counts were normalized to sorted cell number, and only after that were true diversity and Gini coefficients computed with the tcR R package. Repertoire sharing was quantified using the overlap coefficient calculated on TCRB nucleotide sequences. The immuneACCESS repertoire file appears here via TCRdb, limited to in-frame rearrangements. These files lack a portion of the clones; in checked studies, under half of the deficit traces to unresolved V genes, and the cause of the others is not known. V, J and clone size derive from that table, while D and trimming were established from the DNA sequence. Recorded for this sample are tens of thousands of clones; about 48% of them occurred a single time. About 0.13% of the sample belongs to the ten largest clones.

With respect to this clone: Its antigen remains undetermined. No much larger clonotype is one base removed from it; base qualities were not supplied.

Each donor gave one peripheral blood draw, approximately 100 mL on average, collected into heparinised tubes. A BD FACSAria II and a panel including CD45RO, CCR7, CD25, CD127, CD95 and CD27 were used to sort naive, central memory, regulatory and stem cell-like memory CD4+ T cells. Every sorted population had a purity above 95%. Right away, PBMCs were isolated by Lymphoprep density gradient centrifugation and were stained directly, with no culture step. To minimize batch effects, samples were stained and sorted in pairs, one healthy donor with one patient per experiment. The TCR originated in a man aged 25-45 years with type 1 diabetes. The sequencing sample was made of stem cell memory CD4+ T cells from blood. The sample's cell subset or site label, decoded: stem cell-like memory CD4+ T cells.

The nucleotide sequence reads TGTGCCAGCTACATAGAGACAGGGGTCTATGGCTACACCTTC. Translated, this gives CASYIETGVYGYTF. The chain is encoded by TRBV28 joined to TRBJ1-2, with 8 bases matching TRBD1. Looking up the germline V gene yields CDR1 MDHEN and CDR2 SYDVKM. The CDR3, cysteine through phenylalanine, is 14 amino acids long. Only the CDR3 portion is preserved as DNA: 42 bases, with reading frame beginning at the first base. Compared with germline, V lacks 8 bases and J lacks 4 bases; bases without a gene match: 9.